This T cell receptor beta chain was sequenced in a study of cytomegalovirus exposure and HLA in healthy donors. Study-level findings and limits: In the 120 validation repertoires, about 94% of cluster scores exceeded 0, per a later analysis. The study labeled fewer than 200 TCR beta chains cytomegalovirus-associated. Reported results showed that the classifier diagnosed cytomegalovirus status with high specificity and sensitivity.

Notes on this clone: Its antigen is unknown.

The data were produced by immunoSEQ multiplex PCR, yet TCRdb's version contains in-frame clones alone and is incomplete. The sample holds 97,000 or so clones, around 88% seen once. Germline-derived CDR1 and CDR2 are SGHRS and YFSETQ. With 1 base removed from V and 1 base from J, the gap between germline ends came to 8 bases. This CDR3 has 14 amino acids. The clonotype was recovered from a woman younger than 45 in good health and CMV-seronegative. Sequenced material: PBMCs. The V and J genes are TRBV5-1 and TRBJ2-5, with D hard to call. The CDR3 nucleotides read TGCGCCAGCAGCTTGAGAGGCAGCCAAGAGACCCAGTACTTC. Translated: CASSLRGSQETQYF. The complete variable domain, with remaining parts taken from reference TRBV5-1 and TRBJ2-5, reads KAGVTQTPRYLIKTRGQQVTLSCSPISGHRSVSWYQQTPGQGLQFLFEYFSETQRNKGNFPGRFSGRQFSNSRSEMNVSTLELGDSALYLCASSLRGSQETQYFGPGTRLLVL.